This TCR beta chain was sequenced in a study of blood T cell repertoires in COVID-19. Sequencing used immunoSEQ multiplex PCR; TCRdb keeps in-frame clones, though not all of them. The table includes about 210,000 clones, roughly 90% detected once. Trimming removed 5 bases from V and 0 bases from J; junction bases left unmatched: 6. Per germline, CDR1 LNHDA and CDR2 SQIVND (reference sequence). CDR3 length: 15 amino acids. The sequencing sample was made of peripheral blood. The chain is built from TRBV19 and TRBJ1-2, with 7 bases fitting TRBD1. The TCR was taken from a woman aged 40 to 50 with acute or convalescent COVID-19. In DNA form, the CDR3 reads TGTGCCAGTAGTCCCCGGGACAGATCTAACTATGGCTACACCTTC. It encodes CASSPRDRSNYGYTF. Together with reference TRBV19 and TRBJ1-2, the CDR3 gives the full variable domain: DGGITQSPKYLFRKEGQNVTLSCEQNLNHDAMYWYRQDPGQGLRLIYYSQIVNDFQKGDIAEGYSVSREKKESFPLTVTSAQKNPTAFYLCASSPRDRSNYGYTFGSGTRLTVV.